Listed here are 20 T cell receptor beta chains from one sample, sequenced in a study of shared clonotypes between healthy human individuals. Only in-frame clones appear in the TCRdb table, and some are missing; sequencing was by immunoSEQ multiplex PCR. The table records around 600,000 clones, 95% to 98% of them present only once. In the naive CD8 group, cells lacked CD45RO and were positively selected for CCR7, so terminally differentiated effector memory CD45RA+ cells were left out. Sequenced input: naive CD8+ T cells sorted from blood. All receptors derive from a man younger than 45 in good health.

This chain joins TRBV27 and TRBJ2-1; D unclear. V was trimmed by 10 bases and J by 0 bases, leaving 13 bases between them. The CDR3 loop spans 14 amino acids. Germline values: CDR1 MNHEY, CDR2 SMNVEV (reference sequence). CDR3 loop: CATRRLSSYNEQFF. CDR3 in DNA: TGTGCCACCAGGCGACTCTCCTCCTACAATGAGCAGTTCTTC.

The chain has TRBV28 and TRBJ2-7, with a tentative D call TRBD1 (6 bases). The CDR3 covers 16 residues. Trimming cost V 4 bases and J 3 bases, with 19 bases left between them. Germline CDR1 MDHEN, CDR2 SYDVKM. The CDR3 DNA reads as TGTGCCAGCAGTTCCCCGTCGGGGACATTTCACTACGAGCAGTACTTC. Translation: CASSSPSGTFHYEQYF.

This chain uses TRBV7-9 with TRBJ2-5; no reliable D call. Trimming took 11 bases from V and 1 from J, leaving 11 bases between them. The CDR3 consists of 12 residues. CDR1 SEHNR and CDR2 FQNEAQ come from the germline V gene (reference sequence). The CDR3 spells CAANTVQETQYF. The CDR3, as DNA: TGTGCCGCGAATACAGTCCAAGAGACCCAGTACTTC.

The V gene is TRBV2, the J gene TRBJ2-7; D possibly corresponds to TRBD2 (6 bases). V shed 9 bases and J shed 2 bases, with 17 bases lying between them. CDR1 is SNHLY, CDR2 FYNNEI, per germline. The CDR3 consists of 14 residues. The CDR3 loop reads CASMTSERTYEQYF. CDR3 DNA sequence: TGTGCCAGTATGACTAGTGAGAGGACCTACGAGCAGTACTTC.

The chain couples TRBV11-3 to TRBJ2-1; no definite D call. This CDR3 is built from 17 residues. V lost 1 base to trimming and J lost 6 bases, with 19 bases between them. CDR1 and CDR2 from the germline V gene are SGHNT and YENEEA. In DNA, the CDR3 is TGTGCCAGCAGCTTAGGTAGTGGGTCTGTAAGTGTCAATGAGCAGTTCTTC. Encoded protein: CASSLGSGSVSVNEQFF.

The chain is built from TRBV28 and TRBJ2-7, with 11 bases aligning to TRBD1. This CDR3 contains 14 residues. Trimming took 11 bases from V and 6 from J; bases not matched to a gene: 12. Per the germline V gene, CDR1 is MDHEN and CDR2 is SYDVKM. In nucleotides, the CDR3 is TGTGCCTCACTGACCGGGACAGGGGGTTCCGAGCAGTACTTC. It encodes CASLTGTGGSEQYF.

The chain employs TRBV11-2 and TRBJ2-1; D is undetermined. Trimming cost V 5 bases and J 5 bases, with 16 bases left between them. This CDR3 spans 15 amino acids. The germline CDR1 and CDR2 sequences are SGHAT and FQNNGV. The CDR3 DNA reads as TGTGCCAGCAGCCCAGGAGCTAACCTAGACAATGAGCAGTTCTTC. This encodes CASSPGANLDNEQFF. The entire variable domain, with the rest obtained from reference TRBV11-2 and TRBJ2-1, is as follows: EAGVAQSPRYKIIEKRQSVAFWCNPISGHATLYWYQQILGQGPKLLIQFQNNGVVDDSQLPKDRFSAERLKGVDSTLKIQPAKLEDSAVYLCASSPGANLDNEQFFGPGTRLTVL.

This rearrangement joins TRBV7-2 to TRBJ2-5; maybe TRBD1 (6 bases). Trimming removed 3 bases at V and 2 bases at J, with 10 bases between. Germline V lookup: CDR1 SGHTA, CDR2 FQGNSA. CDR3 length: 14 amino acids. DNA of the CDR3: TGTGCCAGCAGCTTGACAGGATTACAAGAGACCCAGTACTTC. It yields the protein CASSLTGLQETQYF.

J is TRBJ1-4 and V is TRBV7-8; a possible D gene is TRBD1 (6 bases). Looked up from germline, CDR1 is SGHVS and CDR2 is FQNEAQ. The CDR3 extends over 16 amino acids. V dropped 0 bases and J dropped 3 bases, with 11 bases sitting between them. The chain's CDR3 is CASSLALRGSNEKLFF. CDR3 coding DNA: TGTGCCAGCAGCTTAGCGCTGAGGGGGTCTAATGAAAAACTGTTTTTT.

The rearrangement links TRBV6-5 to TRBJ2-1, with 7 bases matching TRBD2. After removal of 4 bases from V and 1 base from J, the junction contained 1 base not matched to a gene. The CDR3 runs to 14 residues. Looked up from germline, CDR1 is MNHEY and CDR2 is SVGAGI. CDR3 sequence (DNA): TGTGCCAGCAGTTCTAGCGGATCCTACAATGAGCAGTTCTTC. It translates to CASSSSGSYNEQFF.

This clone has only one observation. The chain carries TRBV7-2 and TRBJ1-1; possibly TRBD1 for D (5 bases). From germline, CDR1 is SGHTA and CDR2 FQGNSA. Between the trimmed V and J ends, which lost 5 bases and 0 bases, there was a span of 10 bases. The CDR3 covers 14 residues. Here the CDR3 DNA reads TGTGCCAGCAGCCAAGGACACATGAACACTGAAGCTTTCTTT. Its protein product is CASSQGHMNTEAFF. The full variable domain, in which reference TRBV7-2 and TRBJ1-1 provide the parts outside the CDR3, is GAGVSQSPSNKVTEKGKDVELRCDPISGHTALYWYRQSLGQGLEFLIYFQGNSAPDKSGLPSDRFSAERTGGSVSTLTIQRTQQEDSAVYLCASSQGHMNTEAFFGQGTRLTVV.

CDR3: CASSSWGEAYEQYF. DNA of the CDR3: TGTGCCAGCAGTTCTTGGGGGGAGGCCTACGAGCAGTACTTC. This chain connects TRBV6-5 to TRBJ2-7, with a tentative D call TRBD2 (6 bases). The CDR3 consists of 14 residues. CDR1 and CDR2 (germline): MNHEY, SVGAGI. Between the trimmed V and J ends, which lost 4 bases and 2 bases, there was a span of 12 bases.

The V and J genes are TRBV6-1 and TRBJ1-2, with D tentatively TRBD1 (5 bases). The germline V gene has CDR1 MNHNS and CDR2 SASEGT. V lost 8 bases, J lost 6 bases, and 19 bases lay in between. This CDR3 is 14 amino acids long. CDR3 region: CASRDGRMLDGYTF. CDR3 DNA sequence: TGTGCCAGCCGGGACGGGAGGATGCTGGATGGCTACACCTTC.

The chain is built from TRBV29-1 and TRBJ2-1; D remains unclear. Trimming removed 4 bases at V and 6 bases at J, with 19 bases between. Germline V gene lookup returns CDR1 SQVTM and CDR2 ANQGSEA. This CDR3 comprises 15 residues. The CDR3 sequence: CSVVPLGKGLNEQFF. The CDR3 DNA reads TGCAGCGTTGTCCCCCTAGGTAAGGGCCTCAATGAGCAGTTCTTC.

This clone has only a few counts. Other DNA sequences in the sample encode the same CDR3. The V gene is TRBV7-9, the J gene TRBJ2-2; D is undetermined. The germline CDR1 and CDR2 sequences are SEHNR and FQNEAQ (reference sequence). The germline V and J ends were trimmed by 2 bases and 5 bases, with 0 bases remaining between them. The CDR3 loop spans 11 amino acids. For the CDR3, the DNA is TGTGCCAGCAGCTTAACCGGGGAGCTGTTTTTT. As protein: CASSLTGELFF.

CDR3 DNA: TGTGCCAGCCTCCGGCCTTACCCATACGAGCAGTACTTC. It yields the protein CASLRPYPYEQYF. This chain uses TRBV7-8 with TRBJ2-7; D uncertain. CDR1 is SGHVS, CDR2 FQNEAQ, per germline. V dropped 8 bases and J dropped 4 bases, with 15 bases sitting between them. This CDR3 region has 13 residues.

V and J are TRBV7-9 and TRBJ2-1, with 7 positions matching TRBD1. There are 14 residues in the CDR3. Trimming cost V 5 bases and J 10 bases; bases outside gene matches: 11. CDR1 is SEHNR and CDR2 is FQNEAQ in the germline V gene (reference sequence). The CDR3, as DNA: TGTGCCAGCAGCCTGCCCGGGACAGTAAAAGAGCAGTTCTTC. The encoded protein is CASSLPGTVKEQFF.

This chain uses TRBV28 with TRBJ2-2; TRBD2 agrees at 9 bases. V lost 5 bases, J lost 5 bases, and 6 bases stayed unmatched. CDR1 MDHEN and CDR2 SYDVKM come from the germline V gene. CDR3 size: 15 residues. The CDR3 protein is CASSTPGLATGELFF. CDR3 sequence (DNA): TGTGCCAGCAGTACCCCGGGACTAGCAACCGGGGAGCTGTTTTTT.

The chain uses TRBV11-2 and TRBJ2-7, with TRBD1 as a possible D gene (6 bases). This CDR3 is built from 15 residues. V lost 4 bases and J 0 bases, leaving 13 bases between the germline ends. Germline assignment: CDR1 SGHAT and CDR2 FQNNGV. The CDR3 DNA follows: TGTGCCAGCAGCTCATACCGGGACAACTCCTACGAGCAGTACTTC. Residues: CASSSYRDNSYEQYF.

The chain employs TRBV4-1 and TRBJ1-2; unclear D gene. Looked up from germline, CDR1 is MGHRA and CDR2 is YSYEKL. The CDR3 loop spans 14 amino acids. Trimming cost V 0 bases and J 7 bases, with 12 bases left between them. CDR3 bases: TGCGCCAGCAGCCAAGAGAGCGCCGGACGTGGCTACACCTTC. It translates to CASSQESAGRGYTF.